The clone carrying this T cell receptor (beta chain) has only a few counts. The target antigen is unknown. The data belong to a study of T-cell memory formation after mild COVID-19. With constant-segment primers, 5'RACE yielded cDNA libraries of TCR alpha and TCR beta that carried sample barcodes and UMIs. Each CDR3 protein is one row after TCRdb ran MiXCR on the 5' RACE reads. This sample carries roughly 380,000 distinct CDR3 sequences, over 25% of them seen once, and the ten largest clones take roughly 13%. Study results and limitations: CD4+ clones that contracted lay mainly in CM and EM; CD8+ ones lay in EMRA. Among clones contracting day 15 to 85, CD4/CD8 was balanced, whereas later expanders leaned CD4+.

CDR3 length equals 11 residues. Trimming shortened V by 4 bases and J by 5 bases, and 7 bases separated the two germline ends. Germline V gives CDR1 SGHRS, CDR2 YFSETQ. The origin of this receptor is an adult woman who had mild COVID-19 (a few samples of this study predate the infection). Cell type and time point are not known. The sequenced sample was PBMCs or a T cell subset sorted from them (not recorded which). The chain carries TRBV5-1 and TRBJ2-7; D is possibly TRBD2 (5 bases). The CDR3 loop reads CASSRENEQYF. The CDR3 DNA sequence: TGCGCCAGCAGCCGGGAAAACGAGCAGTACTTC.